This T cell receptor (beta chain) was captured in a study of blood T cell repertoires in COVID-19. Study details: Samples of COVID-19 (acute and convalescent) were obtained from the United States, Italy and Spain.

CDR1 SGHTA and CDR2 FQGTGA come from the germline V gene. The ends lost 4 bases at V and 9 bases at J; junction bases unmatched: 6. The CDR3 sequence is 13 residues long. Each participant's cohort was designated according to participant-reported clinical history. Recovered participants had two consecutive negative NP/OP PCR tests, healthcare professional clearance, or symptom resolution. Profiling relied on immunoSEQ multiplex PCR, and the TCRdb table lists in-frame clones only, not all of them. The data hold 250,000 to 350,000 clones, with about 85% observed a single time. Sequencing was performed on PBMCs or T cells enriched from blood (not recorded which). The TCR was taken from a woman aged 50 to 60 who had recovered from COVID-19. This chain links TRBV7-3 with TRBJ2-1, with 7 nucleotides matching TRBD2. CDR3 in DNA: TGTGCCAGCAGCTCCCGACTAGCTAGTGAGCAGTTCTTC. Its translation is CASSSRLASEQFF.